These 16 T cell receptor beta chains were sequenced from one sample in a study of T-cell memory formation after mild COVID-19. MiXCR, run by TCRdb on the 5' RACE reads, gives a single entry per CDR3 protein. The data hold about 210,000 distinct CDR3 sequences, with under 30% observed a single time. Specimen: PBMCs or a T cell subset sorted from them (not recorded which). The receptors derive from an adult woman who had mild COVID-19 (a few samples of this study predate the infection). Cell type and time point are not known.

The chain joins TRBV5-1 to TRBJ2-7, with 10 bases identical to TRBD1. The CDR3 totals 16 residues. V dropped 4 bases and J dropped 5; count of bases not matched to a gene: 12. The germline V gene has CDR1 SGHRS and CDR2 YFSETQ. CDR3 loop: CASSPHFGTGVDEQYF. CDR3 nucleotides: TGCGCCAGCAGCCCTCACTTTGGGACAGGGGTCGACGAGCAGTACTTC.

V and J are TRBV5-1 and TRBJ1-1; D is uncertain. This CDR3 spans 15 amino acids. The germline CDR1 and CDR2 sequences are SGHRS and YFSETQ. Trimming pared 0 bases from V and 6 bases from J, leaving 15 bases between. CDR3 in DNA: TGCGCCAGCAGCTTGGCCGTTGATGGGTATGCTGAAGCTTTCTTT. This codes for CASSLAVDGYAEAFF. Together with reference TRBV5-1 and TRBJ1-1, the CDR3 gives the full variable domain: KAGVTQTPRYLIKTRGQQVTLSCSPISGHRSVSWYQQTPGQGLQFLFEYFSETQRNKGNFPGRFSGRQFSNSRSEMNVSTLELGDSALYLCASSLAVDGYAEAFFGQGTRLTVV.

The CDR3 DNA is TGTGCCAGCAGAGTCCGGGACACCGCTCGCGAGCAGTACTTC. This codes for CASRVRDTAREQYF. V is TRBV7-6 and J is TRBJ2-7, with D tentatively TRBD1 (6 bases). From germline, CDR1 is SGHVS and CDR2 FNYEAQ. The ends were cut back, 6 bases at V and 6 bases at J, with 18 bases in the middle. This CDR3 has 14 residues.

CDR3 protein: CASSLEWGRVSYNEQFF. The CDR3 DNA reads TGCGCCAGCAGCTTGGAATGGGGACGGGTCTCCTACAATGAGCAGTTCTTC. The chain carries TRBV5-1 and TRBJ2-1; D is tentatively TRBD1 or TRBD2 (5 bases each). This CDR3 region has 17 residues. Germline V lookup: CDR1 SGHRS, CDR2 YFSETQ. The V and J ends lost 0 bases and 0 bases respectively, with 13 bases between them.

The sample holds a few counts of this clonotype. The chain combines TRBV29-1 with TRBJ2-7, with D tentatively TRBD1 (7 bases). This CDR3 has 14 residues. The germline gives CDR1 SQVTM, CDR2 ANQGSEA. Trimming removed 4 bases from V and 1 base from J, with 14 bases in between. CDR3 coding DNA: TGCAGCGTTGGGCCAGGGGGGAGATCCTACGAGCAGTACTTC. Its translation: CSVGPGGRSYEQYF.

This sequence joins TRBV27 and TRBJ2-3; the match to TRBD1 covers 9 bases. This CDR3 is built from 13 residues. Per the germline V gene, CDR1 is MNHEY and CDR2 is SMNVEV (reference sequence). V shed 4 bases and J 9 bases; nucleotides not matched to a gene: 5. The CDR3 here is CASSSQTGGTQYF. In nucleotides, the CDR3 is TGTGCCAGCAGTTCCCAGACAGGGGGAACGCAGTATTTT.

CDR3: CASSLGPGQGTYEQYF. The CDR3 DNA reads as TGTGCCAGCAGCTTGGGGCCGGGACAGGGCACCTACGAGCAGTACTTC. This chain joins TRBV5-5 and TRBJ2-7; 9 bases align to TRBD1. The CDR3 extends over 16 amino acids. Germline CDR1 reads SGHKS; CDR2 reads YYEKEE (reference sequence). V was pared by 0 bases and J by 2 bases, with 6 bases of the junction left unmatched.

The chain links TRBV9 to TRBJ2-2; a possible D gene is TRBD2 (5 bases). Germline CDR1 is SGDLS and CDR2 is YYNGEE. The CDR3 runs 15 residues. Trimming shortened V by 2 bases and J by 4 bases, and 12 bases separated the two germline ends. For the CDR3, the DNA is TGTGCCAGCAGCGTTATCGGGGTTGGCACCGGGGAGCTGTTTTTT. Translating gives CASSVIGVGTGELFF. The complete variable domain, with remaining parts taken from reference TRBV9 and TRBJ2-2, reads DSGVTQTPKHLITATGQRVTLRCSPRSGDLSVYWYQQSLDQGLQFLIQYYNGEERAKGNILERFSAQQFPDLHSELNLSSLELGDSALYFCASSVIGVGTGELFFGEGSRLTVL.

This clonotype was picked up a small number of times. V gene TRBV6-6 combines with J gene TRBJ1-1; TRBD1 aligns across 8 bases. This CDR3 contains 15 residues. The V segment lost 7 bases and the J segment 0 bases; nucleotides outside the gene matches: 7. The germline V gene encodes CDR1 MNHNY and CDR2 SVGAGI (reference sequence). The CDR3 spells CASTPGGPLNTEAFF. The CDR3 DNA is TGTGCCAGCACCCCAGGGGGCCCTCTGAACACTGAAGCTTTCTTT.

This chain joins TRBV7-9 and TRBJ2-3, with TRBD1 identical over 7 bases. The trim removed 3 bases at V and 3 bases at J, leaving 6 bases unmatched. The CDR3 sequence is 15 residues long. CDR1 is SEHNR, CDR2 FQNEAQ, per germline (reference sequence). DNA for the CDR3: TGTGCCAGCAGCTTCTCGGGACAGTTGACAGATACGCAGTATTTT. Translating it yields CASSFSGQLTDTQYF.

The chain employs TRBV5-1 and TRBJ2-7; D gene uncertain. The CDR3 extends over 14 amino acids. V gave up 0 bases and J gave up 5 bases, with 12 bases separating them. The V gene's germline CDR1 is SGHRS and CDR2 YFSETQ. CDR3 nucleotides: TGCGCCAGCAGCTTGGTTTCAGAGTCGCACGAGCAGTACTTC. Translation gives CASSLVSESHEQYF.

The chain employs TRBV4-2 and TRBJ2-1, with TRBD2 matching over 13 bases. This CDR3 spans 16 amino acids. The V segment lost 2 bases and the J segment 9 bases; nucleotides outside the gene matches: 7. The germline gives CDR1 LGHNA, CDR2 YNFKEQ. CDR3 sequence reads: CASSQQLAGGLGEQFF. The DNA for the CDR3 is TGTGCCAGCAGCCAACAACTAGCGGGGGGGCTGGGTGAGCAGTTCTTC.

This chain uses TRBV29-1 with TRBJ2-2; 8 positions match TRBD1. Germline V gene sequence: CDR1 SQVTM, CDR2 ANQGSEA. Trimming at V came to 5 bases and at J to 4 bases, leaving 6 bases not matched to a gene. The CDR3 is made up of 14 amino acids. In nucleotides, the CDR3 is TGCAGCGTTCAGGGGGCGCGTAGCACCGGGGAGCTGTTTTTT. Encoded protein: CSVQGARSTGELFF.

The chain carries TRBV7-9 and TRBJ1-3, with D perhaps matching TRBD1 (5 bases). This CDR3 contains 15 residues. CDR1 and CDR2 from the germline V gene are SEHNR and FQNEAQ (reference sequence). V was clipped by 1 base and J by 4 bases, with 11 bases between them. The CDR3 coding sequence is TGTGCCAGCAGCTTAGTGTACGGGGACGGAAACACCATATATTTT. This gives the protein CASSLVYGDGNTIYF.

This sequence joins TRBV7-2 and TRBJ2-7; 7 bases align to TRBD2. CDR3 size: 15 residues. Germline V CDR1 and CDR2: SGHTA, FQGNSA. V was pared by 5 bases and J by 3 bases, with 10 bases of the junction left unmatched. The CDR3 protein is CASSEAASGSYEQYF. As DNA, the CDR3 is TGTGCCAGCAGCGAAGCGGCTAGCGGAAGCTACGAGCAGTACTTC.

This clonotype was found a few times. This chain links TRBV2 with TRBJ2-3; D is undetermined. Deletions cut 6 bases from V and 2 bases from J, with 6 bases between. CDR3 length equals 12 residues. The germline V gene encodes CDR1 SNHLY and CDR2 FYNNEI. The CDR3 here is CASSTTTDTQYF. CDR3 DNA sequence: TGTGCCAGCAGCACTACCACAGATACGCAGTATTTT.